Below are 10 T cell receptor beta chains sequenced from a single sample in a study of blood T cell repertoires in COVID-19. Repertoires were generated with immunoSEQ multiplex PCR, while TCRdb's copy carries only in-frame clones and drops some. The sample lists fewer than 300,000 clones; over 65% were seen once. The sample taken for sequencing was peripheral blood. These TCRs come from a woman at least 80 years old with acute or convalescent COVID-19.

Here the CDR3 DNA reads TGTGCCAGCAGCTTGGTACCCTCTCCCGGTAGCACAGATACGCAGTATTTT. It is translated as CASSLVPSPGSTDTQYF. The rearrangement joins TRBV5-5 to TRBJ2-3; no firm D call. V was pared by 0 bases and J by 0 bases, with 14 bases between. CDR3 size: 17 residues. The germline V gene has CDR1 SGHKS and CDR2 YYEKEE (reference sequence).

For this clone: Other DNA sequences in this sample translate to the same CDR3. V is TRBV6-5 and J is TRBJ1-6; D gene uncertain. Trimming stripped 0 bases from V and 8 bases from J, with 5 bases between. Germline lookup yields CDR1 MNHEY and CDR2 SVGAGI. The CDR3 runs 13 residues. Written as DNA, the CDR3 is TGTGCCAGCAGTTACTCTGGAGATTCACCCCTCCACTTT. Its protein product is CASSYSGDSPLHF.

This clone was counted a few times. The V gene is TRBV11-2, the J gene TRBJ2-3; D remains unclear. The germline CDR1 and CDR2 sequences are SGHAT and FQNNGV. The CDR3 runs to 13 residues. The germline V and J ends were trimmed by 2 bases and 6 bases, with 9 bases remaining between them. The CDR3 nucleotides read TGTGCCAGCAGCTTATTGAGCGCTGATACGCAGTATTTT. Encoded protein: CASSLLSADTQYF.

The chain couples TRBV2 to TRBJ2-7; TRBD2 might be the D (5 bases). Germline V gives CDR1 SNHLY, CDR2 FYNNEI. V dropped 7 bases and J dropped 3 bases, with 10 bases sitting between them. This CDR3 region has 12 residues. The CDR3 nucleotides read TGTGCCAGCATGGTTCGGGGCTACGAGCAGTACTTC. It yields the protein CASMVRGYEQYF.

This chain's CDR3 is CASSQSGQGLFQETQYF. The DNA of the CDR3 is TGTGCCAGCAGTCAGTCGGGACAAGGTCTCTTTCAAGAGACCCAGTACTTC. The chain carries TRBV6-6 and TRBJ2-5; maybe TRBD1 (6 bases). V lost 5 bases and J lost 2, with 21 bases in between. The CDR3 has 17 amino acids. Germline loops: CDR1 MNHNY, CDR2 SVGAGI (reference sequence).

The chain combines TRBV10-3 with TRBJ1-2; TRBD1 aligns across 7 bases. The CDR3 consists of 13 residues. Looked up from germline, CDR1 is ENHRY and CDR2 is SYGVKD. Trimming at V came to 4 bases and at J to 8 bases, leaving 7 bases not matched to a gene. The CDR3 DNA sequence: TGTGCCATCAGTGTTGACAGGGTCCGAGGCTACACCTTC. This codes for CAISVDRVRGYTF.

The gene calls are TRBV6-2 or TRBV6-3 and TRBJ1-5; 7 bases agree with TRBD1. CDR1 and CDR2 (germline): MNHEY, SVGEGT. The CDR3 extends over 18 amino acids. V shed 5 bases and J 0 bases; nucleotides not matched to a gene: 13. In DNA form, the CDR3 reads TGTGCCAGCAGTAGACAGGGATCGGGGACTCGTAGCAATCAGCCCCAGCATTTT. Protein: CASSRQGSGTRSNQPQHF.

This clone has a handful of counts. V is TRBV19 and J is TRBJ2-1; 9 bases are shared with TRBD1. V lost 3 bases, J lost 6 bases, and 3 bases stayed unmatched. CDR1 and CDR2 (germline): LNHDA, SQIVND (reference sequence). The CDR3 runs 14 residues. The CDR3 DNA sequence: TGTGCCAGTAGTATCTCGACAGGGGGCAATGAGCAGTTCTTC. As protein: CASSISTGGNEQFF. The full variable domain, in which reference TRBV19 and TRBJ2-1 provide the parts outside the CDR3, is DGGITQSPKYLFRKEGQNVTLSCEQNLNHDAMYWYRQDPGQGLRLIYYSQIVNDFQKGDIAEGYSVSREKKESFPLTVTSAQKNPTAFYLCASSISTGGNEQFFGPGTRLTVL.

This rearrangement joins TRBV25-1 to TRBJ1-2; 8 bases line up with TRBD1. The trim removed 1 base at V and 2 bases at J, leaving 6 bases unmatched. Germline V gene lookup returns CDR1 MGHDK and CDR2 SYGVNS. This CDR3 is built from 16 residues. The CDR3, as DNA: TGTGCCAGCAGTGAATTTGGGACAGGCGAAAACTATGGCTACACCTTC. This encodes CASSEFGTGENYGYTF.

The chain recombines TRBV5-5 with TRBJ1-2, with TRBD1 matching 7 bases. V was pared by 0 bases and J by 2 bases, with 10 bases of the junction left unmatched. CDR1 is SGHKS and CDR2 is YYEKEE in the germline V gene (reference sequence). The CDR3 consists of 17 residues. This CDR3 is CASSLGPGQRRNYGYTF. The CDR3 nucleotides read TGTGCCAGCAGCTTGGGCCCGGGACAGCGTAGAAACTATGGCTACACCTTC.